This TCR beta chain was profiled in a study of blood T cell repertoires in COVID-19. This clone was observed once. Method: immunoSEQ multiplex PCR; TCRdb's copy keeps in-frame clones and lacks some. This sample has just over 150,000 clones; 70% to 90% occur once, and the top ten carry approximately 6.6%. The CDR3 has 15 residues. CDR1 is MNHEY and CDR2 is SVGAGI in the germline V gene. V dropped 6 bases and J dropped 0 bases, with 12 bases sitting between them. Source material: PBMCs or T cells enriched from blood (not recorded which). The chain recombines TRBV6-5 with TRBJ1-5, with D tentatively TRBD1 (5 bases). This receptor was identified in a woman in her forties or fifties who had recovered from COVID-19. The CDR3 sequence is CASSRQSHSNQPQHF. The CDR3, as DNA: TGTGCCAGCAGCCGACAGTCCCATAGCAATCAGCCCCAGCATTTT.